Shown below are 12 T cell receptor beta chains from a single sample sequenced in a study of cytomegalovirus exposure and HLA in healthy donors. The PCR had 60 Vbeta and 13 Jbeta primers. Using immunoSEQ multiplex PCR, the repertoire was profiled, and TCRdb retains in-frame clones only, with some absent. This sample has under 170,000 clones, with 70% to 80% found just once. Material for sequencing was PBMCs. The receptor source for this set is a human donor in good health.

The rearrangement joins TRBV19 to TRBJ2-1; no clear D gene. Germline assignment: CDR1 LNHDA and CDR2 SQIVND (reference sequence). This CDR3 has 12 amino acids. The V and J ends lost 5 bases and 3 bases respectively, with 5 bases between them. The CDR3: CASSFIYNEQFF. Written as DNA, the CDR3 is TGTGCCAGTAGTTTTATCTACAATGAGCAGTTCTTC.

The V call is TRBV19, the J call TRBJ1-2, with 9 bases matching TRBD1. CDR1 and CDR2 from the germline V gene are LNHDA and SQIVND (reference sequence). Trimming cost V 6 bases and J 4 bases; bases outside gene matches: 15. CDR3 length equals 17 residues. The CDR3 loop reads CASREAPNRGPTYGYTF. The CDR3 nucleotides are TGTGCCAGTAGGGAGGCACCCAACAGGGGGCCTACCTATGGCTACACCTTC.

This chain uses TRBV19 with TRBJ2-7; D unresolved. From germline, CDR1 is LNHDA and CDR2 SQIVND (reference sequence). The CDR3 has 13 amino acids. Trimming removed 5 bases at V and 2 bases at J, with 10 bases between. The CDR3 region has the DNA TGTGCCAGTAGTCAACTATACACCTACGAGCAGTACTTC. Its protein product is CASSQLYTYEQYF. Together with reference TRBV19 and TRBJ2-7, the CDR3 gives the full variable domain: DGGITQSPKYLFRKEGQNVTLSCEQNLNHDAMYWYRQDPGQGLRLIYYSQIVNDFQKGDIAEGYSVSREKKESFPLTVTSAQKNPTAFYLCASSQLYTYEQYFGPGTRLTVT.

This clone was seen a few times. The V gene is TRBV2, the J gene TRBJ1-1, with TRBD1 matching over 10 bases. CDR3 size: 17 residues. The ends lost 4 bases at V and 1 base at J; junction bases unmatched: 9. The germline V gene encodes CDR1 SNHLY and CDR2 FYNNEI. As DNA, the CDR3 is TGTGCCAGCAGTGTTAAAGGGACAGGGGAACAGAACACTGAAGCTTTCTTT. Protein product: CASSVKGTGEQNTEAFF. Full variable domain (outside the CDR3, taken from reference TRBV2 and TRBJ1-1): EPEVTQTPSHQVTQMGQEVILRCVPISNHLYFYWYRQILGQKVEFLVSFYNNEISEKSEIFDDQFSVERPDGSNFTLKIRSTKLEDSAMYFCASSVKGTGEQNTEAFFGQGTRLTVV.

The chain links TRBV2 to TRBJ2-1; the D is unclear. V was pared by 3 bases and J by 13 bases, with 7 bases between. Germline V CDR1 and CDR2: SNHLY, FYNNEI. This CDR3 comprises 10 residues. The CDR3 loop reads CASSDLDQFF. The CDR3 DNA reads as TGTGCCAGCAGTGATCTAGACCAGTTCTTC.

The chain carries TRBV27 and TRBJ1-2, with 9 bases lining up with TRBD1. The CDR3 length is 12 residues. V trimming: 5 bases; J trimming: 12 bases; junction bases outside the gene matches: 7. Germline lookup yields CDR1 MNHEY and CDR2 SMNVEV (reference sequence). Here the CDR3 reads CASSPTGGEHTF. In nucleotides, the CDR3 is TGTGCCAGCAGTCCCACAGGGGGCGAGCACACCTTC.

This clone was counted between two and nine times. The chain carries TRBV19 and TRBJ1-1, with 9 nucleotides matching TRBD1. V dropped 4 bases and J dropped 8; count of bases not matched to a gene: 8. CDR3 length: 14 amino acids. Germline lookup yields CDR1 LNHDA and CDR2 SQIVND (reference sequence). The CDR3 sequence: CASSTPGQGGEAFF. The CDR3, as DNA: TGTGCCAGTAGTACCCCGGGACAGGGAGGGGAAGCTTTCTTT.

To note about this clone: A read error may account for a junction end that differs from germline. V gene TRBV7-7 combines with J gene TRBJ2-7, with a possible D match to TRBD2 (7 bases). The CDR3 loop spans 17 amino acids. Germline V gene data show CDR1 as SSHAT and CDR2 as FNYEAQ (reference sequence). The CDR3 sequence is CASSLVVGGGSAYEQYF. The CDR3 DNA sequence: TGTGCTAGCAGCTTAGTGGTGGGGGGCGGGAGTGCATACGAGCAGTACTTC.

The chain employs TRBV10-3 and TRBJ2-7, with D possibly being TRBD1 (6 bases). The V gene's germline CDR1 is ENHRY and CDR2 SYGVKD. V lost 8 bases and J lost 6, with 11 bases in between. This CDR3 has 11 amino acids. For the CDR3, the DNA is TGTGCCATCTCCGCAGGGGCCGAGCAGTACTTC. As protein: CAISAGAEQYF.

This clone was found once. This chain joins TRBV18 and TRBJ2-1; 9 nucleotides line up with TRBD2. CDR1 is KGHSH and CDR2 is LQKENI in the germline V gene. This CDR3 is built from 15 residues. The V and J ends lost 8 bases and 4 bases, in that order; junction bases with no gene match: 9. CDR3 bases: TGTGCCAGCCGTTTAGCGGGAGCGGGGTACAATGAGCAGTTCTTC. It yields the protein CASRLAGAGYNEQFF.

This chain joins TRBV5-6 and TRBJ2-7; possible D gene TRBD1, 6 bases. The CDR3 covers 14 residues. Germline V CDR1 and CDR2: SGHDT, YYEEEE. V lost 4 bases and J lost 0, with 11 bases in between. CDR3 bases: TGTGCCAGCAGCGCTGGACAGATCTCCTACGAGCAGTACTTC. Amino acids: CASSAGQISYEQYF.

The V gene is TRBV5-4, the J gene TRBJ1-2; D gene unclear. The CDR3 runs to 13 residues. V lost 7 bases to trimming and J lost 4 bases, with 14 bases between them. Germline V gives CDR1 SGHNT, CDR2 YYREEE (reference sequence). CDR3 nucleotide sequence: TGTGCCAGCCGAGGGCAGACGTCCTATGGCTACACCTTC. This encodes CASRGQTSYGYTF.